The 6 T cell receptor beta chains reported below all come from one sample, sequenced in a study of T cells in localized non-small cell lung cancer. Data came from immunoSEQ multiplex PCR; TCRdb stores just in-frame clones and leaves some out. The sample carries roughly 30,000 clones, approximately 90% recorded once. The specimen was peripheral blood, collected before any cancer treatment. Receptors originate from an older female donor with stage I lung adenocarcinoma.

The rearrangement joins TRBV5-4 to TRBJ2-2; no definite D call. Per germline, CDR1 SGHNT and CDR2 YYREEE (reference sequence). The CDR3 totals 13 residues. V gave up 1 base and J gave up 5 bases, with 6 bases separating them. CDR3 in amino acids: CASSLTRTGELFF. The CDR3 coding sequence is TGTGCCAGCAGCTTGACGAGGACCGGGGAGCTGTTTTTT.

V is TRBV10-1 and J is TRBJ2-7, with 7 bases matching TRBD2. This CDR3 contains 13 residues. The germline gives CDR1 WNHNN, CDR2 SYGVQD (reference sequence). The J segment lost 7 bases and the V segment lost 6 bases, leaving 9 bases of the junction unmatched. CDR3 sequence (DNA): TGCGCCAGCAGCGGCGGGAGTGGGGAGGAGCAGTACTTC. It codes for CASSGGSGEEQYF.

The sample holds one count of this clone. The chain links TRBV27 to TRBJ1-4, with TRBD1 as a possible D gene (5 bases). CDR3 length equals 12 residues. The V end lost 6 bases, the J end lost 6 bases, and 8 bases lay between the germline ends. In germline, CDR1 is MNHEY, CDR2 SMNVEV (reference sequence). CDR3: CASRQGYEKLFF. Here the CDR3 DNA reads TGTGCCAGCAGGCAGGGATATGAAAAACTGTTTTTT.

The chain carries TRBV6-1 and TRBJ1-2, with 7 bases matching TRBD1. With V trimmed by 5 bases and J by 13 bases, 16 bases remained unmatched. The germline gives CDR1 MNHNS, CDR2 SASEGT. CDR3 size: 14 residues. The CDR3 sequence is CASSKDREGSGGTF. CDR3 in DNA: TGTGCCAGCAGTAAAGACAGGGAGGGAAGCGGAGGCACCTTC.

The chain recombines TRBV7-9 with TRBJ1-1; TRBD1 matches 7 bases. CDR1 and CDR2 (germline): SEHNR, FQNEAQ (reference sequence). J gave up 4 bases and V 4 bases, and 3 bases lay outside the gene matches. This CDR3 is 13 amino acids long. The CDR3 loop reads CASSSYRGTEAFF. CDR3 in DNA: TGTGCCAGCAGCTCCTACAGGGGCACTGAAGCTTTCTTT.

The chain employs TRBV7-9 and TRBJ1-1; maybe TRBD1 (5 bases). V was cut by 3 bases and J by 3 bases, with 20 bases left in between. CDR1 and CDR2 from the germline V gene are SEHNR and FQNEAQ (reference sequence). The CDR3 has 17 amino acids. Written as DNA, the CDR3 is TGTGCCAGCAGCTTCCCTGGGGGGGAAAAGGTTGACACTGAAGCTTTCTTT. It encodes CASSFPGGEKVDTEAFF. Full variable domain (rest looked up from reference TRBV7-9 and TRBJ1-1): DTGVSQNPRHKITKRGQNVTFRCDPISEHNRLYWYRQTLGQGPEFLTYFQNEAQLEKSRLLSDRFSAERPKGSFSTLEIQRTEQGDSAMYLCASSFPGGEKVDTEAFFGQGTRLTVV.